This passage covers 11 T cell receptor beta chains from one sample sequenced in a study of T cell changes during pregnancy in multiple sclerosis. Produced via immunoSEQ multiplex PCR; TCRdb's table is partial and in-frame only. The sample yields about 55,000 clones, 90% seen once. Sequenced material: CD4+ T cells from peripheral blood mononuclear cells, taken in the first trimester of pregnancy. These TCRs come from a female donor with multiple sclerosis, enrolled in a pregnancy study.

A single count supports this clone. The V gene is TRBV2, the J gene TRBJ2-5; tentatively, D is TRBD2 (7 bases). V was pared by 5 bases and J by 11 bases, with 21 bases between. The germline V gene has CDR1 SNHLY and CDR2 FYNNEI. The CDR3 sequence is 14 residues long. CDR3 bases: TGTGCCAGCAGTTTGAGCGGGACACTACGTGAGCAGTACTTC. This encodes CASSLSGTLREQYF.

As DNA, the CDR3 is TGTGCCTGGAGTGTACAGGGGACTAGCGGGTTGTACAATGAGCAGTTCTTC. This translates into CAWSVQGTSGLYNEQFF. The V and J genes are TRBV30 and TRBJ2-1; 12 nucleotides match TRBD2. The CDR3 sequence is 17 residues long. Germline V CDR1 and CDR2: GTSNPN, SVGIG (reference sequence). The junction had 7 bases not matched to a gene; V was cut back by 0 bases and J by 4 bases. The complete variable domain, with remaining parts taken from reference TRBV30 and TRBJ2-1, reads SQTIHQWPATLVQPVGSPLSLECTVEGTSNPNLYWYRQAAGRGLQLLFYSVGIGQISSEVPQNLSASRPQDRQFILSSKKLLLSDSGFYLCAWSVQGTSGLYNEQFFGPGTRLTVL.

V is TRBV9 and J is TRBJ2-7; 9 bases are shared with TRBD2. Trimming removed 3 bases from V and 6 bases from J; junction bases left unmatched: 7. CDR1 and CDR2 from the germline V gene are SGDLS and YYNGEE. This CDR3 comprises 14 residues. The CDR3 nucleotides are TGTGCCAGCAGCGCCCGCGGGAGGGCGGCCGAGCAGTACTTC. This translates into CASSARGRAAEQYF. The full variable domain, rest sourced from reference TRBV9 and TRBJ2-7, is DSGVTQTPKHLITATGQRVTLRCSPRSGDLSVYWYQQSLDQGLQFLIQYYNGEERAKGNILERFSAQQFPDLHSELNLSSLELGDSALYFCASSARGRAAEQYFGPGTRLTVT.

This clone showed up just once. CDR3 amino acids: CASSTGQGAEAFF. CDR3 coding DNA: TGTGCCAGCAGCACGGGACAGGGGGCTGAAGCTTTCTTT. The J gene is TRBJ1-1, the V gene TRBV7-9; 11 bases are a match to TRBD1. Trimming removed 5 bases from V and 6 bases from J; junction bases left unmatched: 2. This CDR3 contains 13 residues. The germline gives CDR1 SEHNR, CDR2 FQNEAQ (reference sequence).

A single count supports this clone. The chain is built from TRBV6-1 and TRBJ1-5; 7 nucleotides line up with TRBD1. Trimming removed 5 bases from V and 3 bases from J; junction bases left unmatched: 7. The CDR3 spans 15 residues. Germline V gene lookup returns CDR1 MNHNS and CDR2 SASEGT. The CDR3 region has the DNA TGTGCCAGCAGTCGGGACAGACCCTACAATCAGCCCCAGCATTTT. Translation: CASSRDRPYNQPQHF.

This rearrangement joins TRBV5-4 to TRBJ1-2; 7 bases agree with TRBD1. Germline lookup yields CDR1 SGHNT and CDR2 YYREEE (reference sequence). The CDR3 loop spans 13 amino acids. J lost 6 bases, V lost 4 bases, and 6 bases had no gene match. The CDR3 reads CASSTDREDGYTF. CDR3 DNA: TGTGCCAGCAGCACCGACAGGGAGGATGGCTACACCTTC.

The chain is built from TRBV5-8 and TRBJ1-6, with D unclear. This CDR3 comprises 15 residues. V was shortened by 0 bases and J by 5 bases, with 9 bases between the two germline ends. Germline assignment: CDR1 SGHTS and CDR2 YDEGEE. The CDR3 here is CASSLGVIHNSPLHF. Here the CDR3 DNA reads TGTGCCAGCAGCTTGGGAGTTATCCATAATTCACCCCTCCACTTT.

The CDR3 DNA reads TGTGCCAGCAGTGTCGACAGGATGGAAACCGGGGAGCTGTTTTTT. This translates into CASSVDRMETGELFF. The chain recombines TRBV2 with TRBJ2-2, with D possibly being TRBD1 (6 bases). The CDR3 sequence is 15 residues long. V lost 4 bases to trimming and J lost 5 bases, with 14 bases between them. In germline, CDR1 is SNHLY, CDR2 FYNNEI. The whole variable domain, remainder taken from reference TRBV2 and TRBJ2-2, is EPEVTQTPSHQVTQMGQEVILRCVPISNHLYFYWYRQILGQKVEFLVSFYNNEISEKSEIFDDQFSVERPDGSNFTLKIRSTKLEDSAMYFCASSVDRMETGELFFGEGSRLTVL.

The chain links TRBV18 to TRBJ2-3, with 9 bases aligning to TRBD2. J was trimmed by 4 bases and V by 1 base; bases with no gene match: 18. This CDR3 spans 20 amino acids. The germline gives CDR1 KGHSH, CDR2 LQKENI. CDR3 sequence reads: CASSPRGQRLAAPYPDTQYF. The CDR3 region has the DNA TGTGCCAGCTCACCACGGGGACAACGACTAGCGGCACCGTATCCAGATACGCAGTATTTT.

The table lists this clone with a count of one. The chain links TRBV18 to TRBJ2-7; maybe TRBD1 (6 bases). Germline lookup yields CDR1 KGHSH and CDR2 LQKENI. V was trimmed by 6 bases and J by 0 bases, leaving 21 bases between them. This CDR3 has 17 amino acids. CDR3 sequence (DNA): TGTGCCAGCTCCCGACTCTTAACCGGGACACACTCCTACGAGCAGTACTTC. Translating gives CASSRLLTGTHSYEQYF.

The V and J genes are TRBV5-1 and TRBJ2-5; 12 nucleotides match TRBD2. The CDR3 contains 16 residues. Germline CDR1 reads SGHRS; CDR2 reads YFSETQ. Losses at the gene ends were 4 bases for V and 2 bases for J; bases not matched to a gene: 6. The CDR3 DNA is TGCGCCAGCAGCCGCCGGACTAGCGGGAAGCAAGAGACCCAGTACTTC. Its protein product is CASSRRTSGKQETQYF.